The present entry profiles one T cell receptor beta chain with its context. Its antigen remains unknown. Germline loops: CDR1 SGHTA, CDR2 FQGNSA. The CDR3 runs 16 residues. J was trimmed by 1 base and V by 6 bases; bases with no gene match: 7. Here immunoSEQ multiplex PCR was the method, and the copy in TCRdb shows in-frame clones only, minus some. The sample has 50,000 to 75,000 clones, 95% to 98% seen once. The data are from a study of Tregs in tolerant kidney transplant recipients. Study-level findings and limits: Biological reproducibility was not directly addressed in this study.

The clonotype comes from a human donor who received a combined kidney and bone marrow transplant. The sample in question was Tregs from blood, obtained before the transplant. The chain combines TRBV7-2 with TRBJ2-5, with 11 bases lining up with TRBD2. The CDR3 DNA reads TGTGCCAGCAGGCTAGCGGGAGGTCAGTTCCAAGAGACCCAGTACTTC. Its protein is CASRLAGGQFQETQYF.